This is a list of T cell receptor beta chains from one sample in a study of blood T cell repertoires in COVID-19. Repertoires were generated with immunoSEQ multiplex PCR, while TCRdb's copy carries only in-frame clones and drops some. The data hold more than 300,000 clones, with approximately 93% observed a single time. Sequenced: PBMCs or T cells enriched from blood (not recorded which). These receptors originate from a woman aged 40-49 years who had been exposed to COVID-19. Each CDR3 is given without its conserved first and last residue. D genes are given only for firm matches.

D gene	V gene	J gene	CDR3 protein
NA	TRBV2	TRBJ2-1	ASSGGSYNEQF
TRBD1	TRBV5-4	TRBJ1-2	ASSSGGGNYGYT
NA	TRBV19	TRBJ2-7	ASRPSGAVGEQY
NA	TRBV3-1/TRBV3-2	TRBJ1-1	ASSQFRGEAF
TRBD1	TRBV12-3/TRBV12-4	TRBJ1-2	ASSSGTVYGYT
NA	TRBV10-3	TRBJ1-6	AISESAGQDDSPLH
TRBD1	TRBV10-3	TRBJ2-2	AISGGTGNTGELF
TRBD1	TRBV4-2	TRBJ1-1	ASSRITGEAEAF
TRBD1	TRBV4-3	TRBJ2-6	ASSQETGGANVLT
TRBD2	TRBV25-1	TRBJ2-3	ASSGGLAGALSTDTQY
NA	TRBV7-8	TRBJ1-5	ASSLADRPNQPQH
NA	TRBV6-5	TRBJ1-2	ASSRDRSYGYT
NA	TRBV20-1	TRBJ1-2	SAPGDNGYT
NA	TRBV30	TRBJ2-1	AWTGLGDNEQF
NA	TRBV7-9	TRBJ2-3	ASTSLGGSSTDTQY
NA	TRBV10-3	TRBJ1-2	ATKQLPRDGYT